This is a list of T cell receptor beta chains from one sample in a study of blood T cell repertoires in COVID-19. The repertoire was sequenced with immunoSEQ multiplex PCR; TCRdb's copy has only in-frame clones and lacks some. The sample yields about 190,000 clones, around 80% seen once. The sequencing sample was made of peripheral blood. The receptors come from an elderly woman with active or convalescent COVID-19. CDR3s include the opening cysteine and the closing phenylalanine or tryptophan. The D gene is left open where the match is weak. Clone size appears in some rows only: once, few, many, or a class for an expanded clone.

cdr3_nt cdr3_aa j_call clone_size d_call v_call
TGCGCCAGCAGCCCCAGTGGAAACACCATATATTTT CASSPSGNTIYF TRBJ1-3 few . TRBV10-2
TGCGCCAGCAGCCAGGGACAGCCGTCTGAGACCCAGTACTTC CASSQGQPSETQYF TRBJ2-5 . TRBD1 TRBV4-3
TGTGCCAGCAGTTCGAGGCGAGGGGGCAGCTATGGCTACACCTTC CASSSRRGGSYGYTF TRBJ1-2 . TRBD1 TRBV28
TGTGCCAGCAGCCAAAGAACAGGGGGCGCAGGTGAAAAACTGTTTTTT CASSQRTGGAGEKLFF TRBJ1-4 . TRBD1 TRBV7-9
TGTGCCAGCAGCGTACAGGGGGCTAGCGGTGAAAAACTGTTTTTT CASSVQGASGEKLFF TRBJ1-4 . TRBD1 TRBV6-5
TGTGCCAGCAGCTGGGCTGGGACAGAGGGCACAGATACGCAGTATTTT CASSWAGTEGTDTQYF TRBJ2-3 . TRBD1 TRBV5-5
TGTGCCAGCAGGATGCAGGGGGTATGGGACCAGCCCCAGCATTTT CASRMQGVWDQPQHF TRBJ1-5 . TRBD1 TRBV25-1
TGTGCCAGCAACCCTAGCGGGGCGAACACCGGGGAGCTGTTTTTT CASNPSGANTGELFF TRBJ2-2 once TRBD2 TRBV7-2
TGCGCCAGCAGCCAAGATCGGGGAGGGGCCGGGTTAGAGACCCAGTACTTC CASSQDRGGAGLETQYF TRBJ2-5 . TRBD2 TRBV4-3
TGTGCCAGCAGTATGTCAGGATATGGCTACACCTTC CASSMSGYGYTF TRBJ1-2 . . TRBV6-5
TGCGCCAGCAGCTCGGATGGAGATATGGGGTACTTC CASSSDGDMGYF TRBJ2-4 . . TRBV5-1
TGTGCCAGTGCCGGGGGCAATCAGCCCCAGCATTTT CASAGGNQPQHF TRBJ1-5 few . TRBV12-3/TRBV12-4
TGTGCCAGCAGTCGAGGGGGCGCCATGAACACTGAAGCTTTCTTT CASSRGGAMNTEAFF TRBJ1-1 few TRBD1 TRBV28
TGCGCCAGCAGCCAAGATTGGCAGGGCTTCTACGAGCAGTACTTC CASSQDWQGFYEQYF TRBJ2-7 . . TRBV4-1
TGTGCCAGCAGCTTTTTGTGGGCGGGGGGGCGAGAGACCCAGTACTTC CASSFLWAGGRETQYF TRBJ2-5 once TRBD2 TRBV7-8
TGTGCCAGCAGCCAAGTGTCAGCCTACAATGAGCAGTTCTTC CASSQVSAYNEQFF TRBJ2-1 . . TRBV4-2
TGCGCCAGCAAACTAACCACAGGTAACACTGAAGCTTTCTTT CASKLTTGNTEAFF TRBJ1-1 once . TRBV10-2
TGTGCCAGCAGCTCCGCAGGGTCTAATTCACCCCTCCACTTT CASSSAGSNSPLHF TRBJ1-6 . . TRBV5-8
TGTGCCAGTAGCCGACTCGGCCAGTCCTACGAGCAGTACTTC CASSRLGQSYEQYF TRBJ2-7 once . TRBV19
TGTGCCATCAGGTCGACAGGGGATGACACTGAAGCTTTCTTT CAIRSTGDDTEAFF TRBJ1-1 . TRBD1 TRBV10-3
TGTGCCAGCAGCCCCGAAAGGTTGACTAGCGGTAGGGAGACCCAGTACTTC CASSPERLTSGRETQYF TRBJ2-5 . TRBD2 TRBV4-2
TGTGCCACCAGTGACCCAACGAGCCAGAGCCGGGACAGGCCCCAAGAGACCCAGTACTTC CATSDPTSQSRDRPQETQYF TRBJ2-5 . TRBD1 TRBV24-1
TGTGCCAGCAGCCAAGATCCCCAGGGCTCACCCCTCCACTTT CASSQDPQGSPLHF TRBJ1-6 . . TRBV3-1/TRBV3-2
TGCGCCAGCAGCTTGACAGGGGCCTACCAAGAGACCCAGTACTTC CASSLTGAYQETQYF TRBJ2-5 . TRBD1 TRBV5-1
TGTGCCAGCAGTTTATTTACAGGGGGCGCGGGGCAGCCCCAGCATTTT CASSLFTGGAGQPQHF TRBJ1-5 . TRBD1 TRBV28
TGTGCCAGCAGTGAATGGACAGGTGAAGCTTTCTTT CASSEWTGEAFF TRBJ1-1 few TRBD1 TRBV6-1
TGTGCCACCAGCATTACGGGACAGCGATACAATGAGCAGTTCTTC CATSITGQRYNEQFF TRBJ2-1 . TRBD1 TRBV15
TGTGCCAGCAGTTATACAGGTTACCTTAACTATGGCTACACCTTC CASSYTGYLNYGYTF TRBJ1-2 . . TRBV6-6
TGTGCCAGCAGCTTGGCCTGGGCAGAAAGCTATGGCTACACCTTC CASSLAWAESYGYTF TRBJ1-2 . . TRBV5-5
TGTGCCATCAGTGAGAGGAGAACGCGGGACACCGGGGAGCTGTTTTTT CAISERRTRDTGELFF TRBJ2-2 . . TRBV10-3
TGCAGTGCTAAAGGGGCGACTGAAGCTTTCTTT CSAKGATEAFF TRBJ1-1 once . TRBV20-1
TGTGCCAGCAGCAAGAGAAAAAGGCGGATCCCCTTTAGCAATCAGCCCCAGCATTTT CASSKRKRRIPFSNQPQHF TRBJ1-5 . . TRBV21-1
TGTGCCAGCAGACTCGACAGGGCTAATTCACCCCTCCACTTT CASRLDRANSPLHF TRBJ1-6 . TRBD1 TRBV6-6
TGTGCCAGCAGTGGTCGGACAGGGGCCTTCAACACCGGGGAGCTGTTTTTT CASSGRTGAFNTGELFF TRBJ2-2 . TRBD1 TRBV25-1
TGCAGTGCTAGTTTCGGGCTAGCGGGGCGTAAGACCCAGTACTTC CSASFGLAGRKTQYF TRBJ2-5 . TRBD2 TRBV20-1
TGTGCCAGCAGGGGCGCAGGGGGCCCCCAGGAAAAACTGTTTTTT CASRGAGGPQEKLFF TRBJ1-4 . TRBD1 TRBV6-5
TGTGCCAGCAGTTCGACAGATTCTGGGGCCAACGTCCTGACTTTC CASSSTDSGANVLTF TRBJ2-6 . . TRBV27
TGTGCCAGCAGCTACCGGGACAGGGGTTTTAGCAATCAGCCCCAGCATTTT CASSYRDRGFSNQPQHF TRBJ1-5 . TRBD1 TRBV5-8
TGTGCCAGCAGCCTCCAGGGACAGGGCGGCGAGCAGTTCTTC CASSLQGQGGEQFF TRBJ2-1 . TRBD1 TRBV7-8
TGCAGTGCCAGAAACAGTCAGCCCCAGCATTTT CSARNSQPQHF TRBJ1-5 . . TRBV20-1
TGTGCCAGCAGTTTTAAGCGGGGGGCCTCGGATACGCAGTATTTT CASSFKRGASDTQYF TRBJ2-3 . TRBD2 TRBV27
TGTGCCAGCAGCCAATCAACAGGGGTGATTTCACCCCTCCACTTT CASSQSTGVISPLHF TRBJ1-6 . TRBD1 TRBV3-1/TRBV3-2
TGTGCCAGCAGACCCTCAGGAGGGGCGTACACTGAAGCTTTCTTT CASRPSGGAYTEAFF TRBJ1-1 . . TRBV28
TGCGCCAGCAGAAGACAGGGAGACGGCACAGATACGCAGTATTTT CASRRQGDGTDTQYF TRBJ2-3 . TRBD1 TRBV5-1
TGTGCCAGCAGCTTAGGACCCGGGCAGGGGCACAATGAGCAGTTCTTC CASSLGPGQGHNEQFF TRBJ2-1 . . TRBV7-2
TGTGCCAGCAGCAAGTTAATTCGGGGGGGCCTCACCGGGGAGCTGTTTTTT CASSKLIRGGLTGELFF TRBJ2-2 . TRBD2 TRBV6-2/TRBV6-3
TGTGCCACCAGCAGAGATCTAGGGACAGGCCATTCAGATACGCAGTATTTT CATSRDLGTGHSDTQYF TRBJ2-3 . TRBD1 TRBV15
TGTGCCAGCAAGGGGGGAGGGACAGGAGGCGGGGAGCTGTTTTTT CASKGGGTGGGELFF TRBJ2-2 . . TRBV28
TGTGCAACAACCCCACGACTAGCGGGGTTCACCGGGGAGCTGTTTTTT CATTPRLAGFTGELFF TRBJ2-2 . TRBD2 TRBV19
TGTGCCAGCAGCTTGCATGGGAGCCCAGATACGCAGTATTTT CASSLHGSPDTQYF TRBJ2-3 . . TRBV5-8
TGCGCCAGCAGTCGAACAGGCGCGAACACCAATAACTATGGCTACACCTTC CASSRTGANTNNYGYTF TRBJ1-2 . . TRBV5-1
TGTGCCAGTAGTATGGGTCCGGGGGACATTCAGTACTTC CASSMGPGDIQYF TRBJ2-4 . . TRBV19
TGTGCCATCAGTGAGTCCAGTGCAAATTCACCCCTCCACTTT CAISESSANSPLHF TRBJ1-6 . . TRBV10-3
TGCGCCAGCAGCTTGTTCAGGGGGTCCTACGAGCAGTACTTC CASSLFRGSYEQYF TRBJ2-7 few TRBD1 TRBV5-1
TGCGCCAGCAGCTTGGGCGGGGGGGCCGTGACTAATGAGCAGTTCTTC CASSLGGGAVTNEQFF TRBJ2-1 . TRBD2 TRBV5-1
TGTGCCAGCAGCCAAGTTAGCGACTCAGTGGGCTACACCTTC CASSQVSDSVGYTF TRBJ1-2 few . TRBV3-1/TRBV3-2
TGTGCCAGCAGCTTAACCGCCGGGGGGCTTGAAGGCTACACCTTC CASSLTAGGLEGYTF TRBJ1-2 . . TRBV7-6